The text below deals with one T cell receptor (beta chain). Its antigen specificity is not known. No base-level quality is on record; no much larger clone is a single base apart. The data stem from a study of cytomegalovirus exposure and HLA in healthy donors (dated by TCRdb to the late 2010s). As for the study more broadly: An earlier analysis of some 500 of the donors reported about 250 Gb of sequence data and 100 million to 130 million unique TCR beta sequences from some 180 million T cells. An early release that covered roughly 600 HLA-typed donors contained around 300 gigabases of sequencing data and 80 million or so unique TCR sequences. Of the 300 to 500 genotyped donors, less than 85% were placed in the genetic ancestry cluster associated with self-reported Caucasian donors. The study aimed to test whether signatures of past pathogen exposure could be identified by cataloging public T cell receptors. Using immunosequencing, the study profiled T cell repertoires from about 610 subjects and related those repertoires to cytomegalovirus serostatus. Along with the approximately 650-subject first cohort, a separate validation cohort of about 110 different subjects was used. High-throughput TCR immunosequencing, statistical association of individual TCRs with disease status, and machine learning were combined to predict cytomegalovirus infection status. To study patterns of TCR occurrence, a later analysis re-analyzed previously published TCR beta repertoires from 700 or so donors and added high-resolution HLA genotyping. Rather than using new phenotypic data, the later analysis identified candidate immune exposures from TCR beta sequences and from how often those sequences occurred across donors. An earlier analysis of approximately 500 of the donors applied high-throughput TCR beta sequencing to assess whether each TCR beta V gene segment acted as functional or pseudogenic. Donor age, sex, ethnicity and CMV serostatus were collected together with the repertoire data. Genome-wide SNP genotypes for about 65% of the roughly 670 donors were used in a later genetic analysis, which treated that subset as a discovery cohort. All discovery cohort repertoires had been generated using a single sequencing platform. Both class I and class II loci were covered by HLA typing, at four-digit resolution. The number of donors typed differed by locus, with about 629-630 for A, B, C, DRB1 and DQB1, around 500 for DQA1, under 610 for DPA1, and around 430 for DPB1. Roughly five DR-DQ haplotypes were handled as single units for association and clustering because linkage in the cohort was strong. Across roughly 420 genotyped donors of the cohort, an average of about 240,000 unique TCR beta nucleotide sequences per donor were sequenced, and 15% to 20% of those sequences were non-productive. Study-wide conclusions, independent of this receptor: A cluster of highly shared sequence variants was judged likely to represent a technical artifact of the sequencing pipeline. The only immune exposure information available for the cohort was CMV serostatus. Most TCR sequences were seen in very few donors, while some public TCRs were found in many individuals. Linkage disequilibrium might explain the correlated functional status among segregating V segments, but an unknown experimental factor could not be excluded. The authors suggested that the approach could potentially be extended to other disease states and immunological phenotypes. The earlier analysis of about 600 of the donors excluded fewer than 20 rarely observed V segments, including chromosome 9 orphons, because counts were too low. This cohort had only TCR beta chains sequenced, and the lack of alpha or paired-chain data limited which features could be detected. When HLA alleles, especially DR and DQ, strongly co-occurred, TCR associations were difficult to assign to individual alleles. A later analysis found that most CMV-associated TCR beta chains appeared HLA-restricted, with HLA associations seemingly driven largely by CMV exposure. The study gave a list of over 150 TCR beta chains associated with cytomegalovirus. The presence/absence analyses assumed that sequencing depth was roughly uniform across donors, and that assumption may not be true. In a later analysis, 16,951 TCR beta sequences were associated with specific HLA alleles at a false discovery rate of 0.05. A further reported finding was that TCR beta sequences accurately predicted the HLA-A and HLA-B alleles for most subjects in the first cohort. A later analysis reported that several top co-occurrence clusters appeared linked to parvovirus B19, influenza, CMV and Epstein-Barr virus. In an earlier analysis of over 550 of the donors, most TCR beta V segments were observed in productive rearrangements about 87% or about 30% of the time, broadly matching IMGT annotations. Compared with the approximately 670-donor mean, donors in an Asian-associated ancestry cluster had fewer N-insertions in productive TCRs, according to a later genetic analysis. Because HLA typing was unavailable for some donors at each locus, only the typed subset was used in association tests. In a later analysis, HLA-associated TCR beta chains were found to be more clonally expanded and to have lower generation probabilities than equally common non-associated chains. Cytomegalovirus status was reported to be diagnosed by the classifier with high specificity and sensitivity in both the original and validation cohorts. According to a later analysis, TCR association rates differed among HLA loci, with DRB1 alleles showing the most associated TCRs and HLA-C alleles showing the fewest. The 87-base-pair reads could not distinguish some IMGT-functional V segments, including TRBV6-2 and TRBV6-3, so those segments were excluded. In vitro tests confirmed that three of the cytomegalovirus-associated TCR beta chains recognize cytomegalovirus antigens. A later genetic analysis associated a missense DCLRE1C variant with V-gene and J-gene trimming of TCR beta chains, and an independent cohort replicated the association.

V gives up 5 bases and J gives up 0 bases, and the segment between their germline ends measures 19 bases. The CDR3 has 17 amino acids, counting the end cysteine and phenylalanine. Only the CDR3 portion is preserved as DNA: 51 bases, with reading frame beginning at the first base. The germline V gene provides CDR1 SGHAT and CDR2 FQNNGV. Library generation was performed with the immunoSEQ multiplex PCR assay. For the multiplex PCR, a mixture combining 60 forward primers for TCR Vbeta segments and 13 reverse primers for TCR Jbeta segments was used. The CDR3 region of rearranged TCR beta genes was amplified from genomic DNA by a multiplex PCR assay. Amplified TCR beta libraries were sequenced as 87-base-pair reads on the Illumina HiSeq System. The published analysis was carried out like this. Across the 666 repertoires, a later analysis counted roughly 84 million unique TCR beta chains, around 11 million of which were shared by at least two donors. A nearest-neighbor algorithm error-corrected the raw reads and collapsed the reads into unique sequences, merging closely related sequences to remove PCR and sequencing errors. Alignment of CDR3 sequences to IMGT reference sequences was used to assign V, D and J gene segments. Each retained sequence needed at least a six-nucleotide match to both a V gene segment and a J gene segment. A rearrangement was called productive if the CDR3 had no stop codons and remained in frame with V and J, and every other rearrangement was called non-productive. CDR3 was defined according to IMGT convention as the region running from the second conserved V-encoded cysteine to the conserved J-encoded phenylalanine. The earlier analysis of about 590 of the donors excluded sequences that lacked an unambiguous match to a single V gene segment. In an earlier analysis of a few hundred of the donors, V segments were called functional above 56.7% productive rearrangements and were called segregating when the between-donor standard deviation exceeded 5%. A statistical classification framework was built to diagnose cytomegalovirus status from the catalog of TCR beta chain sequences. V and J gene assignment, in a later analysis, came from comparing TCR nucleotide sequences with IMGT/GENE-DB human TR gene sequences. A later analysis assigned CDR3 sequences and most-parsimonious VDJ recombination scenarios with the TCRdist pipeline. In a later analysis, each TCR beta chain was defined by its CDR3 amino acid sequence together with its V-gene family, and reads without a unique V-gene family were excluded. In a later analysis, 450 to 600 highly shared, low-generation-probability nucleotide sequences were removed to address suspected cross-contamination and a sequencing artifact. In a later analysis, a clonal expansion index for each public chain was calculated from normalized within-repertoire ranks of inferred template counts. Generation probabilities in a later analysis came from a VDJ recombination model fitted to out-of-frame rearrangements, and those results were checked against IGoR. In a later analysis, TCR-TCR, TCR-HLA and TCR-CMV co-occurrence was scored with hypergeometric tests, and a repertoire-size bias correction was applied to TCR pairs. False discovery rates were estimated in a later analysis by permuting HLA or CMV assignments 20 times. In a later analysis, co-occurring TCRs were grouped using DBSCAN, with TCRdist sequence similarity added in when clustering inside HLA-allele-positive subsets. Repertoires with fewer than 30,000 or more than 120,000 public chains were left out of co-occurrence clustering, as were roughly five repertoires with anomalous nucleotide sharing. Here the immuneACCESS table is served through TCRdb, limited to in-frame sequences with V and J called. Missing clones are a known gap in these copies; in checked studies unresolved V genes cover under half, and the rest lacks a known reason. The D gene and trimming were derived from the DNA, and the V and J assignments and clone size from that table. A total of about 130,000 clones appear in this sample, over 80% of them only once. The ten top clones hold over 1% of the sample.

The cohort comprised fewer than 750 healthy bone marrow donors. All cohort members were sampled while nominally healthy, although unrecorded immune exposures were likely present. The donor tested CMV seronegative, placing the donor among the 300 to 450 seronegative members of the cohort. A peripheral blood sample was collected from each donor, and TCR beta sequencing was performed on peripheral blood mononuclear cells. The Qiagen DNeasy Blood Extraction Kit was used to extract genomic DNA from the blood cell samples. The chain is encoded by TRBV11-2 joined to TRBJ1-1; a tentative D match to TRBD1 spans 6 bases. Sequencing was done on a sample of PBMCs. The sequence derives from a boy younger than 18 in good health and CMV-seronegative. The CDR3 reads as follows: CASSDIEQGRMNTEAFF. The sequenced DNA is TGTGCCAGCAGCGATATAGAACAGGGCAGGATGAACACTGAAGCTTTCTTT. Full variable domain (CDR3 extended with the reference TRBV11-2 and TRBJ1-1 proteins): EAGVAQSPRYKIIEKRQSVAFWCNPISGHATLYWYQQILGQGPKLLIQFQNNGVVDDSQLPKDRFSAERLKGVDSTLKIQPAKLEDSAVYLCASSDIEQGRMNTEAFFGQGTRLTVV.